Included here is one T cell receptor beta chain sequence, with context. The antigen it binds to is not known. Base qualities are not provided; no much larger clone lies one nucleotide away. Set within a cohort of healthcare workers in London, UK, this nested case-control study involved weekly PCR testing of nasopharyngeal swabs along with blood sampling. Healthcare workers were enrolled in the week of the UK lockdown, from 23 to 31 March 2020, and were followed every week for up to roughly 15 weeks. The library came from 5' RACE. Sequencer: NextSeq 500. To correct for sequencing error and PCR bias, the TCR library protocol tagged individual cDNA molecules with unique molecular identifiers. Both TCR alpha and beta chains were sequenced, and tight co-correlation was observed between alpha and beta sequence abundances in each sample. Concerning the study's data processing: Decombinator V4 was used to perform V gene, J gene and CDR3 annotation of TCR sequences. TCRs were defined as expanded if a significant change between any two time points was detected under a Poisson model with p below 0.0001. TCR abundances were normalised to the total number of TCRs sequenced in each sample and reported as counts per million. MAIT TCRs were defined by TRAV1-2 paired with TRAJ12, TRAJ20 or TRAJ33, and iNKT TCRs by TRAV10 paired with TRAJ18. VDJdb, accessed on 1 November 2021, was searched for TCRs annotated for CMV, EBV and SARS-CoV-2, and TCRs annotated for more than one antigen were excluded. TCRdb reran the public reads through fastp at Q25 and MiXCR, keeping productive beta chains. Every entry covers one CDR3 protein and lists the most common genes and DNA from its rows. The V and J calls and clone size come from TCRdb's table, not from the authors' own analysis. The sample table holds roughly 66,000 distinct CDR3 sequences, of which around 9% were seen once. Of the sample, approximately 3% falls within the top ten clones.

The entry originates in a study of early T cells in non-severe SARS-CoV-2 infection (dated by TCRdb to the early 2020s). With regard to the full study: Because TCR sequencing was done on bulk RNA from unsorted whole blood, the alpha and beta chains could not be paired. Study-level results and caveats: VDJdb matching was skewed toward anti-spike CD8 responses, so virus-specific expansions were likely underestimated and private and CD4 specificities were missed.

Trimming at the junction amounts to 2 bases on V and 2 bases on J, and the germline ends lie 12 bases apart. The germline V gene supplies CDR1 LGHNA and CDR2 YNFKEQ. The CDR3 starts with the cysteine, ends with the phenylalanine, and has 15 residues. Only CDR3 DNA remains: 45 bases, in frame from the first base. Sequencing was done on a sample of whole blood. The sequence was obtained from an adult who was a healthcare worker with PCR-confirmed SARS-CoV-2 infection or an uninfected control (not recorded which). The sequence links TRBV4-2 to TRBJ1-2, and TRBD1 may be the D gene, going by 6 matching bases. The CDR3 region has the sequence CASSQLDRTNYGYTF. The DNA sequence follows: TGTGCCAGCAGCCAACTCGACAGGACGAACTATGGCTACACCTTC.